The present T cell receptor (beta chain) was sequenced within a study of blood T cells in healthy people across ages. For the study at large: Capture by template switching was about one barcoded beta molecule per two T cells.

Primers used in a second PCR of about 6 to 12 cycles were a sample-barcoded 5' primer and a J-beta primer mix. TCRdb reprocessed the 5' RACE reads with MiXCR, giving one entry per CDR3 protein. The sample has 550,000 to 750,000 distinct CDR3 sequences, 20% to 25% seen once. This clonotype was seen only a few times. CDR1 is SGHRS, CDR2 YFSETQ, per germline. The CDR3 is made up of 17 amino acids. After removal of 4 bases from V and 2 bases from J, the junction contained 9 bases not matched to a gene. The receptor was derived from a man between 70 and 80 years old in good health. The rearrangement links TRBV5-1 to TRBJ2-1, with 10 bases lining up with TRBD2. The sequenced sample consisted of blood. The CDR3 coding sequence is TGCGCCAGCAGCGTATCAGCGGGAGGGATCCCCTACAATGAGCAGTTCTTC. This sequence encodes CASSVSAGGIPYNEQFF. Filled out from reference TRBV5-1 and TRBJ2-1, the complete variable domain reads KAGVTQTPRYLIKTRGQQVTLSCSPISGHRSVSWYQQTPGQGLQFLFEYFSETQRNKGNFPGRFSGRQFSNSRSEMNVSTLELGDSALYLCASSVSAGGIPYNEQFFGPGTRLTVL.